This T cell receptor beta chain appears in the sequencing data of a study of regulatory T cells in long-lasting Graves disease. This clonotype appeared many times. Mismatch with germline at one junction end may stem from a read error. Noted time point: newly diagnosed GD, antithyroid drugs for less than 3 months. PBMC RNA served as the TCR library source. Looked up from germline, CDR1 is SGHRS and CDR2 is YFSETQ. CDR3 size: 13 residues. Building of the TCR beta libraries involved iRepertoire HTBI primers and Arm-PCR of CDR3 regions. TCRdb reprocessed the multiplex PCR reads with MiXCR, giving one entry per CDR3 protein. The sample consists of around 400,000 distinct CDR3 sequences, roughly a sixth of them appearing once.

The V call is TRBV5-1, the J call TRBJ1-1; D gene unclear. Sequencing used peripheral blood mononuclear cells (PBMCs), obtained at new diagnosis, from a patient treated with antithyroid drugs. The TCR originated in a female donor with Graves disease. The CDR3 sequence is CASSSGGSTEAFF. DNA for the CDR3: TGTGCCAGCAGTTCCGGCGGGAGCACTGAAGCTTTCTTT.